This T cell receptor beta chain comes out of a study of graft-versus-host responses after intestinal transplantation. Study-level findings and limits: Recipient marrow showed GvH clones, some seen first in ileum or blood.

This CDR3 is 15 amino acids long. The V end lost 8 bases, the J end lost 4 bases, and 20 bases lay between the germline ends. Germline CDR1 reads ENHRY; CDR2 reads SYGVKD. Generated by immunoSEQ multiplex PCR, the TCRdb table keeps only in-frame clones and is missing some. The sample shows about 21,000 clones, roughly 89% of them seen only once. Comment on this clone: Its antigen remains unknown.

The chain links TRBV10-3 to TRBJ2-5, with D maybe TRBD1 (5 bases). The receptor's source is a human patient who received an intestinal transplant, so some T cells may come from the graft donor. The starting material was PBMCs, obtained more than 62 days after intestinal transplantation. The CDR3 here is CAISETEALRETQYF. The CDR3 DNA follows: TGTGCCATCTCAGAGACAGAGGCCCTAAGAGAGACCCAGTACTTC.